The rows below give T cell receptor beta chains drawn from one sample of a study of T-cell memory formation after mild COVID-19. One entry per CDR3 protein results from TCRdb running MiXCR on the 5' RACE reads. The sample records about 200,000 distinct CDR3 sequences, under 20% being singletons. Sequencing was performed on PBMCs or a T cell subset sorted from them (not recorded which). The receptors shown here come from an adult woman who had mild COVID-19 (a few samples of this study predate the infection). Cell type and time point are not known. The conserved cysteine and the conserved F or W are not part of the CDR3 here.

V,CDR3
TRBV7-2,ASSPAGTSTNEQF
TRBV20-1,SGVLAGSYEQY
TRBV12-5,ASGLVVQGYASLVGEQY
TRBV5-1,ASSLEPRTEAF
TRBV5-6,ASSLGMGHYEQY
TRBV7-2,ASSLVGRGQRSPLH
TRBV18,ASSLSSGRGTEAF
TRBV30,AWSEGSGGPDTQY
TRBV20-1,SARDSSRGLDYGYT
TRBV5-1,ASSLEPFGELF
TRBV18,ASSPQDSHEQY
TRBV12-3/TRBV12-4,ASSRTRGSMGGYT
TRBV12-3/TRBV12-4,ASSSFSGQGPRETQY
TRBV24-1,ATSALAGMQF
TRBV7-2,ASSSGWLRAGRDYGYT
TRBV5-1,ASSRDRDNEQY
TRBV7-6,ASSFLAGEETQY
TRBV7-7,ASTKLGRNTEAF
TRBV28,ASSLWADYNEQF
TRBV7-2,ASSLDRPGELF
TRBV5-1,ASSPSRDTQY
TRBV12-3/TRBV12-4,ASLGAGELF
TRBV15,ATRPGLASHTQY
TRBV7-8,ASSFLGPKGSEQF
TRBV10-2,ASRGTGQAREQY
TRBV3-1,ASQDRNIADTQY
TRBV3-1,ASSQGSRGVQY
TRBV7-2,ASSSRVSSPLH
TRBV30,AWSVYGTGETQY
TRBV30,AWSRGATSTGELF
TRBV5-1,ASSLEAGAYGYT
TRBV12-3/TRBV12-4,ASSRSTGAGELF
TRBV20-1,SAGTSGRVEQF
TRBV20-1,SARDLLAGGPTDTQY
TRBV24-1,ATSPDWGGNEQF
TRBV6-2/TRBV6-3,ASSTAGGEQF
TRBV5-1,ASSLVGSGTSGGEQF
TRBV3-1,AREDRGSSYNEQF
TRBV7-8,ASSSVLSNEQF
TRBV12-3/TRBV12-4,ASTSGQGLGELF
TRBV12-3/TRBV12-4,ASRPGTGGYYEQY
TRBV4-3,ASSRQEDNEQF
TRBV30,AWSGLAGSVDTQY
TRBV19,ASSPQGPSNQPQH
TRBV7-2,ASSLVRDSNQPQH
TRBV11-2,ASSLSALRSDTQY
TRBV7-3,ASSHPGPVRGTEAF
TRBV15,ATREGLAAGELF
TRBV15,ATSRAGVPYEQY
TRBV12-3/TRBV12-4,ASDDSGTSGRAKEF
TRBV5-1,ASSSVRQVNTGELF
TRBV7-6,ASSSSGQATNYGYT
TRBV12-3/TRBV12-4,ASGRGVTYEQY
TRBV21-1,ASTPGGGNGYT
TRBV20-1,SAQDGSYGYT
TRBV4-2,ASSQGAQGYEQY
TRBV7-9,ASSFPTSSGYGYT